Presented here are 10 T cell receptor beta chains from one specimen sequenced in a study of ipilimumab plus nivolumab after autologous stem cell transplantation (dated by TCRdb to the early 2020s). Library preparation used the immunoSEQ multiplex PCR assay. Drawn from immuneACCESS, this table holds only the in-frame rearrangements with V and J called that TCRdb kept. Clones are partly lost; checked studies trace under half to an unresolved V gene and leave the rest unexplained. The sample table contains fewer than 85,000 clones; only one count was recorded for approximately 86% of them. Together, the top ten hold roughly 2% of the sample. Sequenced here: PBMCs, sampled in a trial of ipilimumab plus nivolumab as post-transplant consolidation. These receptors originate from a male donor with diffuse large B-cell lymphoma.

There are a few counts of this clone. The V and J genes are TRBV5-1 and TRBJ2-1, with 7 bases that match TRBD2. The CDR3 extends over 16 amino acids. The V segment lost 7 bases and the J segment 1 base; nucleotides outside the gene matches: 11. Germline V gene lookup returns CDR1 SGHRS and CDR2 YFSETQ. The CDR3 spells CASRRGDGGSYNEQFF. The CDR3 DNA sequence: TGCGCCAGCCGCCGGGGGGACGGGGGGTCCTACAATGAGCAGTTCTTC.

The chain uses TRBV5-4 and TRBJ2-1, with D possibly matching TRBD2 (7 bases). This CDR3 is built from 15 residues. The V gene's germline CDR1 is SGHNT and CDR2 YYREEE (reference sequence). The V and J ends lost 5 bases and 4 bases respectively, with 16 bases between them. As DNA, the CDR3 is TGTGCCAGCAGGAAGAGGGGGGGGGAGTACAATGAGCAGTTCTTC. Its translation: CASRKRGGEYNEQFF. The full variable domain, with the rest looked up from reference TRBV5-4 and TRBJ2-1, is ETGVTQSPTHLIKTRGQQVTLRCSSQSGHNTVSWYQQALGQGPQFIFQYYREEENGRGNFPPRFSGLQFPNYSSELNVNALELDDSALYLCASRKRGGEYNEQFFGPGTRLTVL.

The V and J genes are TRBV7-9 and TRBJ2-3; no definite D call. This CDR3 is 16 amino acids long. The ends were cut back, 1 base at V and 5 bases at J, with 16 bases in the middle. CDR1 is SEHNR and CDR2 is FQNEAQ in the germline V gene (reference sequence). The CDR3 coding sequence is TGTGCCAGCAGCTTAGACGGCAGGCGGCTGGTAGATACGCAGTATTTT. The encoded protein is CASSLDGRRLVDTQYF. The full variable domain, rest sourced from reference TRBV7-9 and TRBJ2-3, is DTGVSQNPRHKITKRGQNVTFRCDPISEHNRLYWYRQTLGQGPEFLTYFQNEAQLEKSRLLSDRFSAERPKGSFSTLEIQRTEQGDSAMYLCASSLDGRRLVDTQYFGPGTRLTVL.

This clone was recorded once. The rearrangement uses TRBV15 and TRBJ2-7, with TRBD2 matching over 14 bases. The CDR3 has 15 residues. Per the germline V gene, CDR1 is LNHNV and CDR2 is YYDKDF (reference sequence). The junction had 3 bases not matched to a gene; V was cut back by 3 bases and J by 5 bases. CDR3 amino acids: CATSRGTSGGNEQYF. CDR3 sequence (DNA): TGTGCCACCAGCAGGGGGACTAGCGGGGGAAACGAGCAGTACTTC.

The J gene is TRBJ2-5, the V gene TRBV7-8; D is perhaps TRBD1 or TRBD2 (6 bases each). In germline, CDR1 is SGHVS, CDR2 FQNEAQ. Trimming removed 7 bases from V and 3 bases from J, with 21 bases in between. The CDR3 runs 16 residues. CDR3 coding DNA: TGTGCCAGCATCCCCCCGGGGGCGTACGTAAAAGAGACCCAGTACTTC. Residues: CASIPPGAYVKETQYF.

The rearrangement uses TRBV2 and TRBJ2-3; 9 bases align to TRBD2. The CDR3 length is 16 residues. Looked up from germline, CDR1 is SNHLY and CDR2 is FYNNEI. V was pared by 6 bases and J by 1 base, with 8 bases of the junction left unmatched. The CDR3 loop reads CASSRGLAGGTDTQYF. DNA of the CDR3: TGTGCCAGCAGCAGAGGCTTAGCGGGGGGCACAGATACGCAGTATTTT.

This clone occurred once. The genes are TRBV29-1 and TRBJ2-1; D assignment may be TRBD1 or TRBD2 (5 bases each). The V and J ends lost 4 bases and 0 bases respectively, with 13 bases between them. Germline V CDR1 and CDR2: SQVTM, ANQGSEA. This CDR3 has 15 residues. The CDR3 sequence is CSVGSGLNSYNEQFF. The CDR3 bases are TGCAGCGTTGGGTCGGGGCTGAACTCCTACAATGAGCAGTTCTTC.

This clone occurred once. The CDR3 is CASKSGTAAYEQYF. DNA of the CDR3: TGTGCCAGCAAATCCGGGACCGCTGCCTACGAGCAGTACTTC. The V gene is TRBV2, the J gene TRBJ2-7; D tentatively reads TRBD1 or TRBD2 (5 bases each). Per germline, CDR1 SNHLY and CDR2 FYNNEI. The CDR3 extends over 14 amino acids. V was pared by 7 bases and J by 2 bases, with 15 bases between. Supplemented by reference TRBV2 and TRBJ2-7, the full variable domain reads EPEVTQTPSHQVTQMGQEVILRCVPISNHLYFYWYRQILGQKVEFLVSFYNNEISEKSEIFDDQFSVERPDGSNFTLKIRSTKLEDSAMYFCASKSGTAAYEQYFGPGTRLTVT.

This chain joins TRBV7-2 and TRBJ1-1; D is ambiguous. Germline V CDR1 and CDR2: SGHTA, FQGNSA. V was clipped by 1 base and J by 1 base, with 7 bases between them. This CDR3 has 14 residues. The CDR3 DNA is TGTGCCAGCAGCTTAGGCCAGAGGAACACTGAAGCTTTCTTT. The encoded protein is CASSLGQRNTEAFF. Full variable domain (missing parts from reference TRBV7-2 and TRBJ1-1): GAGVSQSPSNKVTEKGKDVELRCDPISGHTALYWYRQSLGQGLEFLIYFQGNSAPDKSGLPSDRFSAERTGGSVSTLTIQRTQQEDSAVYLCASSLGQRNTEAFFGQGTRLTVV.

This chain connects TRBV4-3 to TRBJ2-3; either TRBD1 or TRBD2 may supply D (5 bases each). Trimming shortened V by 4 bases and J by 0 bases, and 14 bases separated the two germline ends. The CDR3 totals 16 residues. CDR1 and CDR2 from the germline V gene are LGHNA and YSLEER. DNA for the CDR3: TGCGCCAGCAGCCGAGAGAGGGGTTCTAGCACAGATACGCAGTATTTT. Its protein is CASSRERGSSTDTQYF.